Sequencing of this TCR beta chain was carried out in a study of identical twins. This clonotype was counted only a few times. V was shortened by 6 bases and J by 5 bases, with 4 bases between the two germline ends. From germline, CDR1 is SNHLY and CDR2 FYNNEI. The CDR3 runs 10 residues. TCRdb reprocessed the 5' RACE reads with MiXCR, giving one entry per CDR3 protein. This sample has hundreds of thousands of distinct CDR3 sequences; 24% occur once, and the top ten carry around 3%. These same records also appear under a second study, on T cells expressing NK-cell markers.

The chain recombines TRBV2 with TRBJ2-5, with D unclear. Sequencing was carried out using CD4+ T cells sorted from blood. The origin of this receptor is a woman between 18 and 30 years old in good health. The CDR3 reads CASRYETQYF. CDR3 nucleotide sequence: TGTGCCAGCAGATACGAGACCCAGTACTTC.